The source of this TCR beta chain is a study of graft-versus-host responses after intestinal transplantation. Study-wide context: Anti-thymocyte globulin was used for induction in all recipients, who then took tacrolimus and steroids for about three years.

Per the germline V gene, CDR1 is LGHNT and CDR2 is FRNRAP. The CDR3 spans 16 amino acids, including both terminal residues. Comment on this clone: Its antigen is unknown. The DNA is left out, because the CDR3 cannot be placed on it with certainty; the CDR3 is given as TCRdb lists it.

Study-level results: GvH clones were identified in recipient marrow, with some first appearing in ileum or blood.

The data were produced by immunoSEQ multiplex PCR, yet TCRdb's version contains in-frame clones alone and is incomplete. This sample has 90,000 to 95,000 clones, with approximately 92% found just once. The starting material was unstimulated CD8+ T cells sorted from spleen or lymph node cells, obtained before intestinal transplant. The chain couples TRBV12-5 to TRBJ2-7; TRBD2, as called in the table, went unchecked against the DNA. The receptor's source is a human donor who received an intestinal transplant. The CDR3 protein is CASGLGTGLEGHEQYF.